The clone carrying this T cell receptor beta chain was seen a handful of times. This sample was included in a study of T-cell reconstitution after alpha-beta-depleted transplantation in children. Unique molecular identifiers were used to barcode this TCRbeta library. From the PCR reads, TCRdb called clonotypes with MiXCR, one entry per CDR3 protein. The sample contains 500,000 to 600,000 distinct CDR3 sequences, about 16% of which appear only once. Trimming left V 6 bases short and J 2 bases short, with 18 bases between. The germline gives CDR1 DFQATT, CDR2 SNEGSKA (reference sequence). This CDR3 has 15 amino acids.

The V call is TRBV20-1, the J call TRBJ2-3; D may match TRBD1 or TRBD2 (5 bases each). The material sequenced was PBMCs from the stem cell graft donor, taken from the stem cell graft. The receptor was derived from a human donor who donated a stem cell graft to a child with acute lymphoblastic leukemia. This chain's CDR3 is CSASLRDQSTDTQYF. CDR3 DNA sequence: TGCAGTGCCAGCCTCCGGGACCAGTCCACAGATACGCAGTATTTT.